A single T cell receptor beta chain is shown here with its context. This clonotype was counted only a few times. No antigen is known for it. No clone much larger than this one lies a single base away; base qualities are absent. This sample stems from a study of T cell repertoires in cytomegalovirus infection (dated by TCRdb to about 2019). For the study in its entirety: Donor HLA type was relevant to the analysis, as public TCR beta signatures indicated carriage of CMV infection together with the matching HLA type.

Sequencing took place on an Illumina HiSeq 1500. Starting from the raw public reads, TCRdb applied fastp trimming at Q25, assembled clones with MiXCR and retained in-frame beta chains. When rows share a CDR3 protein, they turn into one entry using the most common DNA and genes. The sample includes 150,000 to 200,000 distinct CDR3 sequences, with 15% to 20% observed a single time. 2.9% of the sample rests with the top ten. Study-level results and caveats: The ex vivo response was dominated by HLA-C-restricted CMV-specific TCR beta clonotypes, and the single most frequent clonotype in two of eight donors was supplied by these HLA-C-restricted clonotypes. Cumulative frequency of public TCR beta family members discriminated carriers of CMV infection plus the relevant HLA type in this cohort and an independent 352-donor cohort.

CDR1 SGHTA and CDR2 FQGNSA were looked up in the germline V gene. At the junction V is shortened by 4 bases and J by 5 bases; bases outside the gene matches: 5. Measured from the cysteine to the phenylalanine, the CDR3 is 14 residues long. Of the read, only the CDR3 DNA is kept; its 42 bases are in frame from base 1. The source material was PBMCs. Recombination linked TRBV7-2 to TRBJ2-5; 9 bases in the junction line up with TRBD2. The clonotype comes from a human donor in good health (CMV status not recorded). Some clones in this sample may be carry-over from other donors' samples. The CDR3 region reads CASSSLAGVETQYF. The DNA sequence is as follows: TGTGCCAGCAGCTCATTAGCGGGAGTGGAGACCCAGTACTTC.